The 30 T cell receptor beta chains below all came from one sample that was sequenced in a study of cytomegalovirus exposure and HLA in healthy donors. Use of 60 Vbeta and 13 Jbeta primers characterized the PCR. TCRdb's copy holds only in-frame clones and misses some; the assay was immunoSEQ multiplex PCR. The repertoire holds 150,000 or so clones, with about 85% as singletons. Sequencing was performed on PBMCs. Receptors were obtained from a young man in good health and CMV-seropositive.

The J gene is TRBJ2-7, the V gene TRBV6-5; 8 nucleotides align to TRBD2. Germline loops: CDR1 MNHEY, CDR2 SVGAGI. The CDR3 is 14 residues long. Trimming cost V 9 bases and J 5 bases; bases outside gene matches: 12. This CDR3 reads CASKPRYSGNEQYF. The CDR3 nucleotides are TGTGCCAGTAAGCCTAGATATAGCGGGAACGAGCAGTACTTC.

In its sample, this clone was seen many times. The chain has TRBV14 and TRBJ1-1, with 7 nucleotides matching TRBD1. Trimming took 2 bases from V and 3 from J; bases not matched to a gene: 6. CDR3 size: 15 residues. Germline values: CDR1 SGHDN, CDR2 FVKESK. The CDR3 region has the DNA TGTGCCAGCAGCCAACGGACAGGCTGGGACACTGAAGCTTTCTTT. Translating gives CASSQRTGWDTEAFF.

The chain recombines TRBV2 with TRBJ2-7; 10 positions agree with TRBD2. The CDR3 is 13 amino acids. CDR1 is SNHLY and CDR2 is FYNNEI in the germline V gene. V lost 10 bases and J lost 6; bases outside the gene matches: 9. The DNA of the CDR3 is TGTGCCACAAGGACTAGCGGCCCTCCCGAGCAGTACTTC. This codes for CATRTSGPPEQYF.

This chain joins TRBV5-1 and TRBJ2-5, with 7 positions matching TRBD2. Germline V gene lookup returns CDR1 SGHRS and CDR2 YFSETQ. The length of the CDR3 is 15 residues. With V trimmed by 4 bases and J by 2 bases, 8 bases remained unmatched. The CDR3 spells CASSGTTSRQETQYF. The CDR3 coding sequence is TGCGCCAGCAGCGGAACGACTAGCCGACAAGAGACCCAGTACTTC.

The J gene is TRBJ1-2, the V gene TRBV2; 8 bases agree with TRBD1. Germline CDR1 is SNHLY and CDR2 is FYNNEI. The V segment lost 8 bases and the J segment 3 bases; nucleotides outside the gene matches: 8. The CDR3 contains 14 residues. CDR3 sequence reads: CASGGTGGDYGYTF. Written as DNA, the CDR3 is TGTGCCAGCGGCGGTACAGGGGGTGACTATGGCTACACCTTC.

The chain recombines TRBV20-1 with TRBJ2-1, with D unresolved. Trimming shortened V by 6 bases and J by 10 bases, and 10 bases separated the two germline ends. This CDR3 has 10 residues. In germline, CDR1 is DFQATT, CDR2 SNEGSKA (reference sequence). CDR3 sequence (DNA): TGCAGTGCGGTAAAAGCGGAGCAGTTCTTC. It yields the protein CSAVKAEQFF.

This sequence joins TRBV30 and TRBJ1-5; D is undetermined. The germline gives CDR1 GTSNPN, CDR2 SVGIG (reference sequence). The CDR3 is 14 amino acids. V was trimmed by 5 bases and J by 2 bases, leaving 13 bases between them. CDR3 nucleotide sequence: TGTGCCTGGTCCCCCGGAGTGGGCAATCAGCCCCAGCATTTT. Its translation is CAWSPGVGNQPQHF.

This CDR3 is CASSIWTSGRVDTQYF. The DNA of the CDR3 is TGTGCCAGCAGTATTTGGACTAGCGGGAGAGTAGATACGCAGTATTTT. V and J are TRBV25-1 and TRBJ2-3, with 13 bases matching TRBD2. The V gene end was trimmed by 5 bases and the J gene end by 5 bases; junction bases not matched to a gene: 7. Germline loops: CDR1 MGHDK, CDR2 SYGVNS. CDR3 size: 16 residues.

In its sample, this clone was seen a few times. The CDR3 sequence is CSAATSGRAVEQFF. DNA for the CDR3: TGCAGCGCCGCTACTAGCGGGAGGGCCGTCGAGCAGTTCTTC. The rearrangement uses TRBV29-1 and TRBJ2-1; the match to TRBD2 covers 13 bases. V lost 7 bases, J lost 10 bases, and 10 bases stayed unmatched. Looked up from germline, CDR1 is SQVTM and CDR2 is ANQGSEA. The CDR3 runs 14 residues.

V is TRBV2 and J is TRBJ2-5; perhaps TRBD1 as D (6 bases). The V gene lost 6 bases and the J gene lost 3 bases, with 11 bases spanning the gap. This CDR3 has 13 amino acids. Germline V gene data show CDR1 as SNHLY and CDR2 as FYNNEI. Here the CDR3 reads CASSRWTEETQYF. Here the CDR3 DNA reads TGTGCCAGCAGCCGCTGGACAGAAGAGACCCAGTACTTC.

As DNA, the CDR3 is TGTGCCAGCAGCAACCCAGGGAACACAAATGAAAAACTGTTTTTT. Protein product: CASSNPGNTNEKLFF. This chain joins TRBV21-1 and TRBJ1-4; TRBD1 was called by the table and not checked on the DNA. TRBV21-1 represents a pseudogene. CDR3 length: 15 amino acids.

The rearrangement joins TRBV5-4 to TRBJ1-2; no definite D call. Germline V gene sequence: CDR1 SGHNT, CDR2 YYREEE (reference sequence). The CDR3 is 14 residues long. V gave up 2 bases and J gave up 0 bases, with 8 bases separating them. For the CDR3, the DNA is TGTGCCAGCAGCTTAATCGGAGCTAACTATGGCTACACCTTC. It encodes CASSLIGANYGYTF.

V usage is TRBV28 and J usage is TRBJ2-7; D may be TRBD2 (5 bases). The CDR3 is 16 amino acids. The ends were cut back, 2 bases at V and 0 bases at J, with 14 bases in the middle. The germline gives CDR1 MDHEN, CDR2 SYDVKM. For the CDR3, the DNA is TGTGCCAGCAGTTTAAAGGAGGTCGGTTACTCCTACGAGCAGTACTTC. Translation: CASSLKEVGYSYEQYF.

V is TRBV19 and J is TRBJ1-2; D gene ambiguous. Trimming removed 6 bases from V and 10 bases from J, with 9 bases in between. The CDR3 sequence is 10 residues long. Germline V gives CDR1 LNHDA, CDR2 SQIVND (reference sequence). The CDR3 nucleotides are TGTGCCAGTAGGGGCCCTACCTACACCTTC. It is translated as CASRGPTYTF.

This clone was seen only a few times. The V and J genes are TRBV7-8 and TRBJ1-1, with a tentative D call TRBD1 (5 bases). V was shortened by 1 base and J by 0 bases, with 9 bases between the two germline ends. The CDR3 is made up of 15 amino acids. The germline gives CDR1 SGHVS, CDR2 FQNEAQ. The CDR3: CASSLEQVMNTEAFF. In nucleotides, the CDR3 is TGTGCCAGCAGCTTAGAACAGGTCATGAACACTGAAGCTTTCTTT.

This clone has only a few counts. The genes are TRBV9 and TRBJ2-2; TRBD1 matches 10 bases. CDR3 length: 15 residues. Germline V gene data show CDR1 as SGDLS and CDR2 as YYNGEE. Germline trimming cut 4 bases from V and 7 bases from J; bases unmatched to any gene: 7. DNA for the CDR3: TGTGCCAGCAGCCCTGGACAGGGGGTTGGCGGGGAGCTGTTTTTT. As protein: CASSPGQGVGGELFF.

A few counts support this clone. This chain connects TRBV4-1 to TRBJ2-2; D gene uncertain. Deletions cut 2 bases from V and 5 bases from J, with 6 bases between. The length of the CDR3 is 13 residues. Germline CDR1 MGHRA, CDR2 YSYEKL. The CDR3 spells CASSQPSTGELFF. CDR3 in DNA: TGCGCCAGCAGCCAACCTAGTACCGGGGAGCTGTTTTTT.

V usage is TRBV30 and J usage is TRBJ1-2; TRBD1 matches 10 bases. The CDR3 consists of 14 residues. Germline CDR1 and CDR2: GTSNPN and SVGIG (reference sequence). With V trimmed by 4 bases and J by 4 bases, 6 bases remained unmatched. CDR3 in amino acids: CAWIPGQGTYGYTF. In nucleotides, the CDR3 is TGTGCCTGGATCCCGGGACAGGGGACCTATGGCTACACCTTC.

The J gene is TRBJ1-5, the V gene TRBV2; perhaps TRBD1 as D (5 bases). CDR1 SNHLY and CDR2 FYNNEI come from the germline V gene. Between the trimmed V and J ends, which lost 5 bases and 7 bases, there was a span of 9 bases. This CDR3 spans 12 amino acids. This CDR3 is CASSMDTQPQHF. As DNA, the CDR3 is TGTGCCAGCAGTATGGACACGCAGCCCCAGCATTTT.

The CDR3 coding sequence is TGTGCCTGGAAGTACCGGAGCACCGGGGAGCTGTTTTTT. Translation gives CAWKYRSTGELFF. The chain joins TRBV30 to TRBJ2-2; D is ambiguous. The CDR3 is 13 amino acids. The V end lost 4 bases, the J end lost 4 bases, and 10 bases lay between the germline ends. Germline CDR1 and CDR2: GTSNPN and SVGIG (reference sequence).

The chain joins TRBV5-5 to TRBJ1-2; 8 bases map to TRBD1. Germline CDR1 SGHKS, CDR2 YYEKEE (reference sequence). Trimming took 3 bases from V and 4 from J; bases not matched to a gene: 5. The CDR3 length is 14 residues. In nucleotides, the CDR3 is TGTGCCAGCAGCTGGGGACAGGAGTCCTATGGCTACACCTTC. Amino acid sequence: CASSWGQESYGYTF.

The CDR3, as DNA: TGTGCCAGCAGCGGACTAGCGGGGACCCAAGAGACCCAGTACTTC. It specifies CASSGLAGTQETQYF. V gene TRBV7-2 combines with J gene TRBJ2-5; 12 bases are shared with TRBD2. The germline CDR1 and CDR2 sequences are SGHTA and FQGNSA. There are 15 residues in the CDR3. V lost 5 bases and J lost 1; bases outside the gene matches: 2.

The chain combines TRBV18 with TRBJ1-1, with 8 bases aligning to TRBD1. The CDR3 has 17 residues. Per the germline V gene, CDR1 is KGHSH and CDR2 is LQKENI. V was clipped by 3 bases and J by 0 bases; unmatched bases: 9. CDR3 sequence: CASSPQDRARMNTEAFF. CDR3 coding DNA: TGTGCCAGCTCACCGCAGGACAGGGCAAGGATGAACACTGAAGCTTTCTTT.

The chain employs TRBV7-9 and TRBJ2-3, with D unclear. CDR3 length equals 11 residues. The V gene lost 8 bases and the J gene lost 0 bases, with 3 bases spanning the gap. The V gene's germline CDR1 is SEHNR and CDR2 FQNEAQ (reference sequence). DNA for the CDR3: TGTGCCAGCCCTAGCACAGATACGCAGTATTTT. Translating gives CASPSTDTQYF.

The rearrangement joins TRBV18 to TRBJ2-7; maybe TRBD1 (5 bases). The length of the CDR3 is 13 residues. Deletions cut 6 bases from V and 2 bases from J, with 11 bases between. In germline, CDR1 is KGHSH, CDR2 LQKENI. The CDR3 sequence: CASSFDSTYEQYF. The CDR3 DNA reads TGTGCCAGCTCCTTTGACAGTACCTACGAGCAGTACTTC.

This clone was seen a handful of times. This rearrangement joins TRBV4-3 to TRBJ1-6, with D unresolved. CDR1 is LGHNA and CDR2 is YSLEER in the germline V gene. The CDR3 length is 17 residues. Trimming pared 0 bases from V and 0 bases from J, leaving 9 bases between. CDR3 protein: CASSQDRSGSYNSPLHF. For the CDR3, the DNA is TGCGCCAGCAGCCAAGATAGGTCGGGCTCCTATAATTCACCCCTCCACTTT.

The DNA of the CDR3 is TGTGCCAGCGGGGACAGGGGGCGGGAGCAGTACTTC. The encoded protein is CASGDRGREQYF. The chain employs TRBV27 and TRBJ2-7, with TRBD1 matching 12 bases. The germline V gene has CDR1 MNHEY and CDR2 SMNVEV (reference sequence). The CDR3 is 12 amino acids. The V and J ends lost 8 bases and 7 bases, in that order; junction bases with no gene match: 3.

The V and J genes are TRBV19 and TRBJ1-5, with 8 bases that match TRBD1. CDR1 is LNHDA, CDR2 SQIVND, per germline (reference sequence). J gave up 2 bases and V 4 bases, and 1 base lay outside the gene matches. This CDR3 comprises 14 residues. DNA for the CDR3: TGTGCCAGTAGTACGACAGGGGGCAATCAGCCCCAGCATTTT. Translation: CASSTTGGNQPQHF.

The chain recombines TRBV19 with TRBJ1-5; no firm D call. The V and J ends lost 4 bases and 4 bases respectively, with 11 bases between them. Germline V lookup: CDR1 LNHDA, CDR2 SQIVND (reference sequence). The CDR3 totals 14 residues. The CDR3 nucleotides read TGTGCCAGTAGTAACGCTCGGGGAAATCAGCCCCAGCATTTT. It yields the protein CASSNARGNQPQHF. Filled out from reference TRBV19 and TRBJ1-5, the complete variable domain reads DGGITQSPKYLFRKEGQNVTLSCEQNLNHDAMYWYRQDPGQGLRLIYYSQIVNDFQKGDIAEGYSVSREKKESFPLTVTSAQKNPTAFYLCASSNARGNQPQHFGDGTRLSIL.

The chain has TRBV6-1 and TRBJ2-2; 10 nucleotides match TRBD2. The V segment lost 11 bases and the J segment 5 bases; nucleotides outside the gene matches: 11. CDR3 length: 15 residues. CDR1 MNHNS and CDR2 SASEGT come from the germline V gene. CDR3 sequence: CASFNGTSVTGELFF. The CDR3 DNA reads as TGTGCCTCATTTAATGGGACTAGCGTTACCGGGGAGCTGTTTTTT.